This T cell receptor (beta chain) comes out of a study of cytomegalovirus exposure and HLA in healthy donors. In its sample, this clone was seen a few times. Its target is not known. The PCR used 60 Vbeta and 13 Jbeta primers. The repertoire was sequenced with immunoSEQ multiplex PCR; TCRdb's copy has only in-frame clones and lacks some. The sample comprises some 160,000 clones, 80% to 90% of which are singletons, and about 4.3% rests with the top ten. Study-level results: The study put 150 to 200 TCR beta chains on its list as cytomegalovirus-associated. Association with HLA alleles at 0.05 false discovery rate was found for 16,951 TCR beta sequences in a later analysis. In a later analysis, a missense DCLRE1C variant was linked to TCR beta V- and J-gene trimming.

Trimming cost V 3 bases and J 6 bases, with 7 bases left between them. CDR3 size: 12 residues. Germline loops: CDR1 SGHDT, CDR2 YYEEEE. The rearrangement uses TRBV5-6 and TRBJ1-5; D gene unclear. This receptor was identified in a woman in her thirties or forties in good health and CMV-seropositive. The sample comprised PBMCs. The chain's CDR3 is CASSYSSQPQHF. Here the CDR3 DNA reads TGTGCCAGCAGCTACAGTTCTCAGCCCCAGCATTTT. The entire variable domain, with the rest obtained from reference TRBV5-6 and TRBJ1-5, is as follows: DAGVTQSPTHLIKTRGQQVTLRCSPKSGHDTVSWYQQALGQGPQFIFQYYEEEERQRGNFPDRFSGHQFPNYSSELNVNALLLGDSALYLCASSYSSQPQHFGDGTRLSIL.